This is a list of T cell receptor beta chains from one sample in a study of OX40 agonist ivuxolimab in advanced cancers. Generated by immunoSEQ multiplex PCR, the TCRdb table keeps only in-frame clones and is missing some. This table holds 50,000 to 65,000 clones, roughly 90% found once. This specimen was CD4+ or CD8+ T cells sorted from blood, taken in a trial of the OX40 agonist ivuxolimab. The source of these receptors is an adult with an advanced solid tumor such as melanoma, head and neck, liver or kidney cancer. Each CDR3 is given with its conserved first and last residue. The D gene is left open where the match is weak. Rows may omit the clone size; those that give it use once, few, many or a size class.

D	V	size	J	CDR3	DNA
TRBD1	TRBV10-3	few	TRBJ1-1	CAISDSTGRRTEAFF	TGTGCCATCAGTGACTCGACAGGGAGGAGGACTGAAGCTTTCTTT
NA	TRBV28	NA	TRBJ1-6	CASKASGGPYNSPLHF	TGTGCCAGCAAGGCCTCGGGAGGACCCTATAATTCACCCCTCCACTTT
NA	TRBV5-1	NA	TRBJ2-5	CASSLIETQYF	TGCGCCAGCAGCTTAATAGAGACCCAGTACTTC
TRBD1	TRBV19	NA	TRBJ1-2	CASSIGDRPSYGYTF	TGTGCCAGTAGTATAGGGGACAGGCCCTCGTATGGCTACACCTTC
NA	TRBV28	NA	TRBJ2-1	CASYPQGGGSNEQFF	TGTGCCAGCTACCCCCAGGGGGGGGGCTCGAATGAGCAGTTCTTC
NA	TRBV7-2	NA	TRBJ1-2	CASSLSRGSGYGYTF	TGTGCCAGCAGCCTTAGTAGGGGGTCGGGGTATGGCTACACCTTC
TRBD1	TRBV5-1	NA	TRBJ1-1	CASSFGTGGLNPAEAFF	TGCGCCAGCAGCTTCGGGACAGGGGGCCTTAATCCGGCTGAAGCTTTCTTT
NA	TRBV18	NA	TRBJ2-1	CASSLTKDQEQFF	TGTGCCAGCTCACTCACAAAGGATCAGGAGCAGTTCTTC
TRBD2	TRBV18	NA	TRBJ2-4	CASSPRRERGSKNIQYF	TGTGCCAGCTCACCACGGCGGGAGCGTGGTAGCAAAAACATTCAGTACTTC
NA	TRBV7-6	NA	TRBJ1-3	CASSSLLATDSGNTIYF	TGTGCCAGCAGCTCCTTGCTCGCCACCGACTCTGGAAACACCATATATTTT
NA	TRBV29-1	NA	TRBJ2-7	CSVVGRFYEQYF	TGCAGCGTTGTAGGCCGGTTCTACGAGCAGTACTTC
TRBD1	TRBV6-5	NA	TRBJ1-5	CASNSGQGDQPQHF	TGTGCCAGCAATTCAGGACAGGGAGATCAGCCCCAGCATTTT
NA	TRBV30	NA	TRBJ1-5	CAWSVGRGNQPQHF	TGTGCCTGGAGTGTGGGGAGGGGAAATCAGCCCCAGCATTTT
NA	TRBV5-1	NA	TRBJ1-6	CASSSGDYNSPLHF	TGCGCCAGCAGCTCCGGAGACTATAATTCACCCCTCCACTTT
NA	TRBV7-6	few	TRBJ1-1	CASSLAGVGPEAFF	TGTGCCAGCAGCTTAGCAGGGGTAGGGCCTGAAGCTTTCTTT
NA	TRBV21-1	NA	TRBJ2-2	CASRRRRPGLRGGGTFWNTGELFF	TGTGCCAGCAGAAGACGCAGGCCGGGCCTCCGGGGCGGGGGGACGTTTTGGAACACCGGGGAGCTGTTTTTT
NA	TRBV7-9	NA	TRBJ1-6	CASSKGETGNSPLHF	TGTGCCAGCAGTAAAGGGGAAACGGGAAATTCACCCCTCCACTTT
NA	TRBV6-1	NA	TRBJ1-2	CASSESMNARAYGYTF	TGTGCCAGCAGTGAGAGTATGAACGCCAGGGCCTATGGCTACACCTTC
TRBD1	TRBV15	once	TRBJ2-3	CATSNWGQASTDTQYF	TGTGCCACCAGCAATTGGGGACAGGCGAGCACAGATACGCAGTATTTT
NA	TRBV7-9	few	TRBJ1-6	CASSFPDRNSPLHF	TGTGCCAGCAGCTTTCCGGACAGAAATTCACCCCTCCACTTT
NA	TRBV7-9	NA	TRBJ1-2	CASSLDTNYGYTF	TGTGCCAGCAGCTTAGACACTAACTATGGCTACACCTTC
NA	TRBV5-6	NA	TRBJ2-1	CASSLLVTNEQFF	TGTGCCAGCAGCTTACTAGTTACCAATGAGCAGTTCTTC
NA	TRBV18	NA	TRBJ2-2	CASSPELNTGELFF	TGTGCCAGCTCCCCGGAGTTGAACACCGGGGAGCTGTTTTTT
TRBD1	TRBV7-2	NA	TRBJ1-1	CASSLETGTEGTEAFF	TGTGCCAGCAGCTTAGAGACCGGGACAGAGGGCACTGAAGCTTTCTTT
NA	TRBV6-1	once	TRBJ1-3	CASGGDGGYTIYF	TGTGCCAGCGGCGGAGACGGTGGATACACCATATATTTT
NA	TRBV29-1	NA	TRBJ2-3	CSVTGSTDTQYF	TGCAGCGTTACCGGTAGCACAGATACGCAGTATTTT
NA	TRBV18	NA	TRBJ2-7	CASSPAGSSYEQYF	TGTGCCAGCTCACCAGCCGGGAGCTCCTACGAGCAGTACTTC
NA	TRBV19	NA	TRBJ1-6	CASSLRHLSSYNSPLHF	TGTGCCAGTAGTCTCCGACACCTGAGCTCCTATAATTCACCCCTCCACTTT
TRBD1	TRBV5-4	NA	TRBJ2-7	CALGIRDRPYEQYF	TGTGCCTTAGGCATCCGGGACAGGCCCTACGAGCAGTACTTC
NA	TRBV7-6	once	TRBJ1-4	CASSLAYRESEKLFF	TGTGCCAGCAGCTTAGCGTACAGGGAGAGCGAAAAACTGTTTTTT
NA	TRBV30	once	TRBJ1-2	CAWSVLQGYGYTF	TGTGCCTGGAGTGTACTACAAGGATATGGCTACACCTTC
TRBD1	TRBV5-1	NA	TRBJ1-1	CASSLSGQGKHTEAFF	TGCGCCAGCAGCTTGTCGGGACAGGGGAAGCACACTGAAGCTTTCTTT